This T cell receptor (beta chain) was recorded in a study of CD8 T cells in Susac syndrome. Random hexamers served to reverse transcribe roughly 0.5 to 1 ug RNA. The CDR3 of TCR beta was amplified by immunoSEQ multiplex PCR across 54 Vbeta and 13 Jbeta. TCRdb re-analysed the immunoSEQ multiplex PCR reads in MiXCR, keeping a single row per CDR3 protein. The table has roughly 200,000 distinct CDR3 sequences, 95% seen once; the top ten hold about 0.093%. The study sequenced TCR beta in blood CD8+ and CD4+ T cells. Overall study results and limits: Individuals included in the TCR sequencing and HLA analysis were acknowledged by the study to be relatively few in number.

CDR1 and CDR2 (germline): MNHNY, SVGAGI (reference sequence). V was cut by 0 bases and J by 10 bases, with 7 bases left in between. This CDR3 region has 13 residues. This clonotype was detected only once. Its antigen is undetermined. This TCR came from a human donor with multiple sclerosis. Material: CD4+ T cells from PBMCs. The V call is TRBV6-6, the J call TRBJ1-6; D possibly corresponds to TRBD1 (6 bases). The CDR3: CASSYSGQSPLHF. CDR3 DNA: TGTGCCAGCAGTTACTCTGGACAGTCACCCCTCCACTTT.